This TCR beta chain was profiled in a study of neurological immune-mediated disorders. This clonotype has a count of ten or more. CDR3 length: 15 amino acids. The germline V gene encodes CDR1 GTSNPN and CDR2 SVGIG (reference sequence). V shed 0 bases and J 7 bases; nucleotides not matched to a gene: 9. Described time point: longitudinal time-point 2. A single record per CDR3 protein comes from TCRdb applying MiXCR to the 5' RACE reads. The table lists 60,000 to 75,000 distinct CDR3 sequences, 9.7% of them singletons. This chain uses TRBV30 with TRBJ2-1; 7 bases fit TRBD2. This receptor was obtained from a man aged 30 to 39 in good health. Sequencing was done on a sample of PBMCs. CDR3 coding DNA: TGTGCCTGGAGTGTACAGCGGCTAGCGGTAAATGAGCAGTTCTTC. This translates into CAWSVQRLAVNEQFF.